This T cell receptor (beta chain) was sequenced in a study of T cells after yellow fever vaccination. Whole-study findings and limits: From the bulk population, abundant clonotypes could contaminate and appear within FACS-sorted repertoires. It was the secondary response that reached its peak faster, day 5 versus 15, but it was weaker. After the booster, 96% of CD4 and about 90% of CD8 primary-response clones were re-detected.

This CDR3 has 14 residues. The germline V gene has CDR1 SGHKS and CDR2 YYEKEE (reference sequence). V dropped 0 bases and J dropped 4 bases, with 10 bases sitting between them. Only a few counts were recorded for this clonotype. What it recognizes is unknown. UMIs and a universal primer site were added when TCR cDNA was made by 5'RACE template switching. One entry per CDR3 protein, called by TCRdb with MiXCR from the 5' RACE reads. The data contain roughly 320,000 distinct CDR3 sequences, roughly 10% of them seen just once; the ten biggest clones take up about 3.3%. The chain joins TRBV5-5 to TRBJ1-2; D uncertain. The TCR originated in a man aged 18 to 30 who received the YFV17D yellow fever vaccine. Source: CD4+ T cells sorted from PBMCs, taken 45 days after the yellow fever booster vaccination. CDR3 region: CASSLEGIGYGYTF. The CDR3, as DNA: TGTGCCAGCAGCTTGGAGGGTATTGGCTATGGCTACACCTTC.